These 6 T cell receptor beta chains share one sample of origin, sequenced in a study of control samples from healthy donors and cancer patients. Clones were sequenced by immunoSEQ multiplex PCR, and TCRdb holds only the in-frame ones, with some missing. This sample has just over 150,000 clones, with nearly 95% found just once. What was sequenced was blood. All receptors derive from a man aged 50-60 years in good health.

The rearrangement uses TRBV18 and TRBJ2-6; the match to TRBD2 covers 10 bases. V shed 6 bases, J shed 0 bases, and the junction held 5 bases outside the gene matches. This CDR3 is built from 17 residues. Per the germline V gene, CDR1 is KGHSH and CDR2 is LQKENI. CDR3 sequence: CASSRTSGNSGANVLTF. In DNA, the CDR3 is TGTGCCAGCTCTAGGACTAGCGGAAACTCTGGGGCCAACGTCCTGACTTTC.

The chain is built from TRBV9 and TRBJ1-1; no reliable D call. V lost 0 bases, J lost 2 bases, and 5 bases lay in between. Germline V CDR1 and CDR2: SGDLS, YYNGEE. The CDR3 contains 13 residues. CDR3 sequence reads: CASSVGANTEAFF. CDR3 in DNA: TGTGCCAGCAGCGTAGGGGCCAACACTGAAGCTTTCTTT.

J is TRBJ2-1 and V is TRBV14; possibly TRBD1 or TRBD2 for D (5 bases each). Germline lookup yields CDR1 SGHDN and CDR2 FVKESK. CDR3 length equals 14 residues. Trimming removed 7 bases from V and 2 bases from J, with 12 bases in between. As DNA, the CDR3 is TGTGCCAGCAACCCCGGGACCACCTACAATGAGCAGTTCTTC. It encodes CASNPGTTYNEQFF. Full variable domain (outside the CDR3, taken from reference TRBV14 and TRBJ2-1): EAGVTQFPSHSVIEKGQTVTLRCDPISGHDNLYWYRRVMGKEIKFLLHFVKESKQDESGMPNNRFLAERTGGTYSTLKVQPAELEDSGVYFCASNPGTTYNEQFFGPGTRLTVL.

CDR3 nucleotides: TGCGCCAGCAGTCAATCCCGGGCCCCCCACTATGGCTACACCTTC. Translating gives CASSQSRAPHYGYTF. This chain uses TRBV23-1 with TRBJ1-2, with D hard to call. TRBV23-1 is an open reading frame whose function is uncertain. The length of the CDR3 is 15 residues. The V end was cut by 0 bases, the J end by 3 bases, with 11 bases between.

The chain employs TRBV6-5 and TRBJ2-1, with 14 bases fitting TRBD2. CDR3 length: 15 residues. V lost 7 bases, J lost 9 bases, and 8 bases stayed unmatched. CDR1 and CDR2 from the germline V gene are MNHEY and SVGAGI. The CDR3 loop is CASTLRLAGGAEQFF. CDR3 sequence (DNA): TGTGCCAGCACCCTCCGACTAGCGGGAGGGGCTGAGCAGTTCTTC.

The J gene is TRBJ2-2, the V gene TRBV5-5; D perhaps matches TRBD2 (6 bases). The CDR3 totals 14 residues. Germline CDR1 and CDR2: SGHKS and YYEKEE (reference sequence). With 5 bases removed from V and 5 bases from J, the gap between germline ends came to 13 bases. CDR3 residues: CASSSDRGTGELFF. CDR3 in DNA: TGTGCCAGCAGTTCGGACCGGGGGACCGGGGAGCTGTTTTTT.